The next 2 T cell receptor beta chains were all read from a single sample in a study of post-analysis software for immune sequencing data (dated by TCRdb to between 2015 and 2017). The antigens these receptors bind are not known. What the work shows at the level of the full study, not this receptor alone: A handful of TRBV segments, including TRBV5-6, TRBV5-1 and TRBV20-1, were significantly more frequent in patients than controls.

Preparation of the library involved PCR. Sequencing used an Illumina HiSeq 2500. To reduce PCR and sequencing biases, unique molecular identifiers were built into the TCR beta cDNA libraries. TCRdb cleaned the public reads at Q25 with fastp, built clones with MiXCR and kept in-frame beta chains. Identical CDR3 protein sequences are pooled into one entry, listed with their most common genes and DNA. The sample table records under 650,000 distinct CDR3 sequences; 44% of these occur just once. Jointly, the top ten make up under 2% of the sample. Sequenced: blood. The receptors come from a girl under 18 with multiple sclerosis.

A few counts support this clonotype. The chain recombines TRBV7-9 with TRBJ2-7, with 7 nucleotides matching TRBD1. There are 15 residues in the CDR3. The ends lost 5 bases at V and 0 bases at J; junction bases unmatched: 7. Germline CDR1 reads SEHNR; CDR2 reads FQNEAQ (reference sequence). Here the CDR3 DNA reads TGTGCCAGCAGCCCGTGGGGACAGAGCTCCTACGAGCAGTACTTC. Amino acids: CASSPWGQSSYEQYF.

The chain is built from TRBV4-1 and TRBJ2-1; 9 bases align to TRBD2. With 6 bases clipped from V and 6 bases from J, the junction kept 6 bases outside the gene matches. The CDR3 spans 14 residues. The germline CDR1 and CDR2 sequences are MGHRA and YSYEKL. DNA of the CDR3: TGCGCCAGCAGGTTGCTAGCGGGACTCAATGAGCAGTTCTTC. This sequence encodes CASRLLAGLNEQFF.